Following are 8 T cell receptor beta chains from one sample sequenced in a study of cytomegalovirus exposure and HLA in healthy donors. Primers: 60 Vbeta forward and 13 Jbeta reverse. Assay: immunoSEQ multiplex PCR; the TCRdb copy retains only in-frame clones and omits some. The sample yields more than 140,000 clones, over 60% seen once. Sequenced material: PBMCs. These receptors all come from a woman between 25 and 40 years old in good health and CMV-seropositive.

The chain uses TRBV7-2 and TRBJ1-5; D uncertain. The CDR3 extends over 15 amino acids. The V gene lost 5 bases and the J gene lost 0 bases, with 11 bases spanning the gap. Looked up from germline, CDR1 is SGHTA and CDR2 is FQGNSA. The CDR3: CASSAERYSNQPQHF. DNA for the CDR3: TGTGCCAGCAGCGCCGAGAGATATAGCAATCAGCCCCAGCATTTT.

This clone was counted a few times. The chain carries TRBV6-6 and TRBJ2-5; 8 positions match TRBD1. The J segment lost 6 bases and the V segment lost 10 bases, leaving 10 bases of the junction unmatched. The CDR3 is 13 amino acids. Germline V gene lookup returns CDR1 MNHNY and CDR2 SVGAGI (reference sequence). DNA for the CDR3: TGTGCCATTTCCCCAGGGGGCTTTCAGACCCAGTACTTC. Amino acid sequence: CAISPGGFQTQYF.

The gene calls are TRBV19 and TRBJ1-5; D is possibly TRBD1 (6 bases). The CDR3 contains 14 residues. The V end lost 2 bases, the J end lost 6 bases, and 11 bases lay between the germline ends. The V gene's germline CDR1 is LNHDA and CDR2 SQIVND (reference sequence). The DNA of the CDR3 is TGTGCCAGTAGTATAAAAGGGGGAGCTCAGCCCCAGCATTTT. Translated, it gives CASSIKGGAQPQHF.

V usage is TRBV19 and J usage is TRBJ1-2; 8 bases fit TRBD1. Per the germline V gene, CDR1 is LNHDA and CDR2 is SQIVND (reference sequence). The CDR3 runs 15 residues. Losses at the gene ends were 4 bases for V and 3 bases for J; bases not matched to a gene: 7. CDR3 residues: CASSTLTGVDYGYTF. CDR3 DNA: TGTGCCAGTAGTACCCTGACAGGGGTGGACTATGGCTACACCTTC.

There are a few counts of this clone. The rearrangement joins TRBV27 to TRBJ2-5; 7 nucleotides line up with TRBD2. CDR3 size: 12 residues. CDR1 and CDR2 from the germline V gene are MNHEY and SMNVEV (reference sequence). V lost 8 bases to trimming and J lost 7 bases; unmatched junction nucleotides: 7. CDR3 sequence reads: CASRRGEGTQYF. The CDR3 region has the DNA TGTGCCAGCCGACGGGGGGAGGGGACCCAGTACTTC.

The chain has TRBV7-2 and TRBJ1-2; 10 bases are a match to TRBD1. The V gene end was trimmed by 5 bases and the J gene end by 4 bases; junction bases not matched to a gene: 7. Germline V CDR1 and CDR2: SGHTA, FQGNSA. This CDR3 contains 15 residues. The CDR3 spells CASSPAGTGVYGYTF. The CDR3 nucleotides read TGTGCCAGCAGCCCAGCTGGGACAGGGGTCTATGGCTACACCTTC. Full variable domain (remainder filled in from reference TRBV7-2 and TRBJ1-2): GAGVSQSPSNKVTEKGKDVELRCDPISGHTALYWYRQSLGQGLEFLIYFQGNSAPDKSGLPSDRFSAERTGGSVSTLTIQRTQQEDSAVYLCASSPAGTGVYGYTFGSGTRLTVV.

This chain uses TRBV15 with TRBJ2-5; 9 bases fit TRBD2. CDR1 is LNHNV, CDR2 YYDKDF, per germline (reference sequence). CDR3 length: 15 residues. The V and J ends lost 1 base and 3 bases, in that order; junction bases with no gene match: 3. Here the CDR3 reads CATSRVSSGKETQYF. CDR3 nucleotide sequence: TGTGCCACCAGCAGAGTCTCTAGCGGGAAAGAGACCCAGTACTTC.

The rearrangement links TRBV5-4 to TRBJ2-2; perhaps TRBD1 as D (7 bases). V dropped 4 bases and J dropped 7 bases, with 11 bases sitting between them. Looked up from germline, CDR1 is SGHNT and CDR2 is YYREEE (reference sequence). The CDR3 covers 13 residues. This chain's CDR3 is CASSGRGVGELFF. The CDR3 DNA reads TGTGCCAGCAGCGGCAGGGGGGTCGGGGAGCTGTTTTTT.